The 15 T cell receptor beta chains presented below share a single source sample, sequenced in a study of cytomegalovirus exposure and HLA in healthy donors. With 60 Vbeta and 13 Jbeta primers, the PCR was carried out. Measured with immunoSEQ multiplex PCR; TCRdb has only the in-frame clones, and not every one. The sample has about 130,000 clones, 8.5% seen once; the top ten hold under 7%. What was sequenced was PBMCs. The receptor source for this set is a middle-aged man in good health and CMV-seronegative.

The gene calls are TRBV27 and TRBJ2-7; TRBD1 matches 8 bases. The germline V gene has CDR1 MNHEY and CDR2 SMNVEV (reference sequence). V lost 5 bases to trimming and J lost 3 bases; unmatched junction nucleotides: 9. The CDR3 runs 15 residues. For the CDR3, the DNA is TGTGCCAGCAGTCCCGGGACAGGATTGGGCTACGAGCAGTACTTC. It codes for CASSPGTGLGYEQYF.

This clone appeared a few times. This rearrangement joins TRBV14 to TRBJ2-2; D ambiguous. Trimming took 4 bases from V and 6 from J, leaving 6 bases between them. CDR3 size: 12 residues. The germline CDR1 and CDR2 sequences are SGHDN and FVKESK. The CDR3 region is CASSLAAGELFF. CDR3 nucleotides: TGTGCCAGCAGCCTCGCGGCCGGGGAGCTGTTTTTT.

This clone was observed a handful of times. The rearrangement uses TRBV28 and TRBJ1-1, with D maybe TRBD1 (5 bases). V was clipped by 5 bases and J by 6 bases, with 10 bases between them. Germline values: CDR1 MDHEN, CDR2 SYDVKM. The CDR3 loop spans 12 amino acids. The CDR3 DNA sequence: TGTGCCAGCAGTCAGGGCGAGGCTGAAGCTTTCTTT. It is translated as CASSQGEAEAFF.

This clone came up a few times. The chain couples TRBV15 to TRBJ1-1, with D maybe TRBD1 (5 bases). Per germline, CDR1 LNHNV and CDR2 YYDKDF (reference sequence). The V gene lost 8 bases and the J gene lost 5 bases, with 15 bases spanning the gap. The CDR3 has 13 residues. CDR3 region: CATGASLDTEAFF. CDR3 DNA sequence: TGTGCCACCGGGGCCAGCCTTGATACTGAAGCTTTCTTT.

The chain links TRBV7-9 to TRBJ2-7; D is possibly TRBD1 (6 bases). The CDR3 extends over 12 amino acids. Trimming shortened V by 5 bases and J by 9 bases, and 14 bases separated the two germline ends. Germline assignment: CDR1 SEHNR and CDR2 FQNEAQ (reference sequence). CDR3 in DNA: TGTGCCAGCAGCCCTACAGGGATACTGCAGTACTTC. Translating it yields CASSPTGILQYF. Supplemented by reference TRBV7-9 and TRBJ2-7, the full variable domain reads DTGVSQNPRHKITKRGQNVTFRCDPISEHNRLYWYRQTLGQGPEFLTYFQNEAQLEKSRLLSDRFSAERPKGSFSTLEIQRTEQGDSAMYLCASSPTGILQYFGPGTRLTVT.

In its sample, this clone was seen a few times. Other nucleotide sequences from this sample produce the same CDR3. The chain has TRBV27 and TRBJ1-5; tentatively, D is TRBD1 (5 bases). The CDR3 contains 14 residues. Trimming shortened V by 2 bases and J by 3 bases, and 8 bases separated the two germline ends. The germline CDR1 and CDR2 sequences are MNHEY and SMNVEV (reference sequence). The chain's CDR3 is CASSLRGYNQPQHF. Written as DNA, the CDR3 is TGTGCCAGCAGTTTACGGGGGTACAATCAGCCCCAGCATTTT.

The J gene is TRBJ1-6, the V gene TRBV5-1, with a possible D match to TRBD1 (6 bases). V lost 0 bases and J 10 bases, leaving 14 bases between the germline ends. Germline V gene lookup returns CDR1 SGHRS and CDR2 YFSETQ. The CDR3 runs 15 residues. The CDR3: CASSLEDSSGSPLHF. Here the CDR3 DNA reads TGCGCCAGCAGCTTGGAGGACAGCAGCGGATCACCCCTCCACTTT. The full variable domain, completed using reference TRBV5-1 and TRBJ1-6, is KAGVTQTPRYLIKTRGQQVTLSCSPISGHRSVSWYQQTPGQGLQFLFEYFSETQRNKGNFPGRFSGRQFSNSRSEMNVSTLELGDSALYLCASSLEDSSGSPLHFGNGTRLTVT.

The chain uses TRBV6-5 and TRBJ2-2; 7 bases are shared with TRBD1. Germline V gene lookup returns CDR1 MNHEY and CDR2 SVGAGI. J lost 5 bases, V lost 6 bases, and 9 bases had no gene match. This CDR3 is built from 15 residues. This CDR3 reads CASSLKTGITGELFF. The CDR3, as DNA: TGTGCCAGCAGCCTGAAGACAGGGATAACCGGGGAGCTGTTTTTT.

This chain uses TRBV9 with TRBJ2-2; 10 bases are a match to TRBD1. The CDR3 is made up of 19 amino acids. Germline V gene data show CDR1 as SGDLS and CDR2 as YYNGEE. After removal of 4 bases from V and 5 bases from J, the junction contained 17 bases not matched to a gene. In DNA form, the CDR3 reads TGTGCCAGCAGCTCCCACGGGGGTTTCGGGACAGGGGTTACCGGGGAGCTGTTTTTT. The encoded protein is CASSSHGGFGTGVTGELFF.

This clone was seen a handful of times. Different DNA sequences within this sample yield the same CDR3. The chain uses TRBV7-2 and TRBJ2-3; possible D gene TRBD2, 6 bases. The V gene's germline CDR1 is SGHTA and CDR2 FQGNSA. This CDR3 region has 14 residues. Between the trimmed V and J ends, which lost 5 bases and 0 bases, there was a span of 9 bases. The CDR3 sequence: CASSRDFSTDTQYF. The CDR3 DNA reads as TGTGCCAGCAGCCGGGACTTTAGCACAGATACGCAGTATTTT.

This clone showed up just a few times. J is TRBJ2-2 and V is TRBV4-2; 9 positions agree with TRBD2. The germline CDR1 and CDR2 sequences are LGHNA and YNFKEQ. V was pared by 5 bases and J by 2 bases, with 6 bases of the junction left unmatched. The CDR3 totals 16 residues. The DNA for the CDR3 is TGTGCCAGCAGCAGGGAAGCGGGGGGAAACACCGGGGAGCTGTTTTTT. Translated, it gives CASSREAGGNTGELFF.

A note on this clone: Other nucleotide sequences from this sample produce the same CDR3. The CDR3 DNA reads as TGTGCCAGCAGTGTGCAGGTCTTCAACTCACCCCTCCACTTT. Encoded protein: CASSVQVFNSPLHF. The rearrangement uses TRBV6-1 and TRBJ1-6; D remains ambiguous. The germline V gene has CDR1 MNHNS and CDR2 SASEGT. This CDR3 region has 14 residues. Trimming took off 4 bases at V and 10 bases at J, with 14 bases between the two ends.

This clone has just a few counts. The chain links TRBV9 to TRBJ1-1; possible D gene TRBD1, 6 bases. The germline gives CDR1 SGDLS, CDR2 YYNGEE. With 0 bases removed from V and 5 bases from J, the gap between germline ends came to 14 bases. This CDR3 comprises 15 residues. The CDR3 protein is CASSVDPGDQTEAFF. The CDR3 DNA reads TGTGCCAGCAGCGTAGATCCAGGGGACCAGACTGAAGCTTTCTTT.

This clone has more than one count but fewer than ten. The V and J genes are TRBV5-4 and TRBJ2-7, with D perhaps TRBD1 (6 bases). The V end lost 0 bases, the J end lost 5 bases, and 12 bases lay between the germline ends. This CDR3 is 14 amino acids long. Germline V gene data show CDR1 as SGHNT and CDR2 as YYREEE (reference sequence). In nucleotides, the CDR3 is TGTGCCAGCAGCTTGGCACAGGGAGTCAACGAGCAGTACTTC. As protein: CASSLAQGVNEQYF. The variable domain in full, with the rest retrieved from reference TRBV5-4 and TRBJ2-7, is ETGVTQSPTHLIKTRGQQVTLRCSSQSGHNTVSWYQQALGQGPQFIFQYYREEENGRGNFPPRFSGLQFPNYSSELNVNALELDDSALYLCASSLAQGVNEQYFGPGTRLTVT.

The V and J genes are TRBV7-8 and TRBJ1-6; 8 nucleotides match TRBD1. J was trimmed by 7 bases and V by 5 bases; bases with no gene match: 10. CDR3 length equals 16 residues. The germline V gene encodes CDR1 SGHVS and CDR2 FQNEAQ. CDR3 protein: CASSPGGRGPNSPLHF. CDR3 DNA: TGTGCCAGCAGCCCTGGGGGCAGGGGGCCAAATTCACCCCTCCACTTT.